These 7 T cell receptor beta chains originate from one sample sequenced in a study of identifying expanded T cells in peripheral blood. The repertoire was sequenced with immunoSEQ multiplex PCR; TCRdb's copy has only in-frame clones and lacks some. Among roughly 100,000 clones, approximately 90% were seen once, and the ten largest hold approximately 18%. Sequences were obtained from blood. Receptor source: a person aged 18 to 70 in good health.

The CDR3: CASSVVFVRDRGRFRPHQPQHF. For the CDR3, the DNA is TGTGCCAGCAGCGTAGTCTTTGTCCGGGACAGGGGAAGATTTCGACCCCATCAGCCCCAGCATTTT. This chain connects TRBV9 to TRBJ1-5; 10 bases are shared with TRBD1. The CDR3 length is 22 residues. Germline-derived CDR1 and CDR2 are SGDLS and YYNGEE. The V gene end was trimmed by 0 bases and the J gene end by 5 bases; junction bases not matched to a gene: 23.

The chain uses TRBV4-3 and TRBJ2-7, with unresolved D. Trimming shortened V by 4 bases and J by 2 bases, and 15 bases separated the two germline ends. The CDR3 covers 15 residues. Germline loops: CDR1 LGHNA, CDR2 YSLEER. The CDR3 bases are TGCGCCAGCAGCCCAAGAGTGGACGGCGCCTACGAGCAGTACTTC. Translation gives CASSPRVDGAYEQYF.

The chain carries TRBV5-6 and TRBJ2-7, with TRBD1 identical over 11 bases. The V and J ends lost 3 bases and 4 bases, in that order; junction bases with no gene match: 3. CDR1 is SGHDT, CDR2 YYEEEE, per germline. The CDR3 runs to 14 residues. The CDR3 DNA reads as TGTGCCAGCAGCTGGGGGACAGGGGGTTACGAGCAGTACTTC. It is translated as CASSWGTGGYEQYF.

J is TRBJ2-1 and V is TRBV5-1, with a weak D call TRBD2 (7 bases). Germline V gene lookup returns CDR1 SGHRS and CDR2 YFSETQ. The length of the CDR3 is 15 residues. V gave up 0 bases and J gave up 7 bases, with 14 bases separating them. The CDR3 protein is CASSLEGGASNEQFF. The CDR3 bases are TGCGCCAGCAGCTTGGAAGGGGGGGCGTCAAATGAGCAGTTCTTC.

This clone was recorded only once. The genes are TRBV5-6 and TRBJ1-2; D is uncertain. This CDR3 is built from 14 residues. Trimming removed 5 bases from V and 5 bases from J, with 16 bases in between. Germline V lookup: CDR1 SGHDT, CDR2 YYEEEE. CDR3 coding DNA: TGTGCCAGCAGGAGGTACAGCCTGTGGTATGGCTACACCTTC. Translating it yields CASRRYSLWYGYTF.

This chain uses TRBV6-1 with TRBJ2-2; 7 positions match TRBD2. The V gene end was trimmed by 3 bases and the J gene end by 3 bases; junction bases not matched to a gene: 4. CDR1 MNHNS and CDR2 SASEGT come from the germline V gene. This CDR3 contains 15 residues. CDR3 coding DNA: TGTGCCAGCAGTGAGTGGGAGGGTGACACCGGGGAGCTGTTTTTT. Its protein product is CASSEWEGDTGELFF.

The chain has TRBV7-9 and TRBJ2-3; D is perhaps TRBD2 (6 bases). CDR1 and CDR2 from the germline V gene are SEHNR and FQNEAQ (reference sequence). The CDR3 is 14 amino acids. The ends were cut back, 5 bases at V and 3 bases at J, with 12 bases in the middle. The CDR3 region has the DNA TGTGCCAGCAGCCCTAGCGAGACAACAGATACGCAGTATTTT. Encoded protein: CASSPSETTDTQYF.